This is a list of T cell receptor beta chains from one sample in a study of monozygotic twins with inflammatory bowel disease. From its re-call of the 5' RACE reads, TCRdb lists each CDR3 protein once, without DNA. This sample's table has roughly 330,000 distinct CDR3 sequences. Sequencing input: blood. Every receptor here comes from a human donor with ulcerative colitis or Crohn's disease, or a healthy co-twin of an affected twin (not recorded which). Each CDR3 is given with its conserved first and last residue.

j_call | v_call | cdr3_aa
TRBJ2-1 | TRBV28 | CASSFTASGINEQFF
TRBJ2-5 | TRBV7-2 | CASSLTSRGEETQYF
TRBJ1-5 | TRBV5-6 | CASSLGTVGNQPQHF
TRBJ2-1 | TRBV20-1 | CSARAGTRAEQFF
TRBJ1-2 | TRBV7-9 | CASSLGARPQWRGYTF
TRBJ1-5 | TRBV5-5 | CASSPSGTRSNQPQHF
TRBJ2-2 | TRBV19 | CASSIAWGTGELFF
TRBJ2-1 | TRBV6-2/TRBV6-3 | CASSYSYNEQFF
TRBJ1-2 | TRBV6-1 | CASRPDSKHYGYTF
TRBJ1-5 | TRBV28 | CASRGGVYSNQPQHF
TRBJ1-5 | TRBV24-1 | CATSERGGVGQPQHF
TRBJ2-3 | TRBV12-3/TRBV12-4 | CASSKNGLAKTDTQYF
TRBJ2-3 | TRBV5-1 | CASSRRDRGRGDTQYF
TRBJ1-1 | TRBV7-8 | CASSLVGTLNTEAFF
TRBJ2-2 | TRBV11-2 | CASSLLSGRGAGELFF
TRBJ2-3 | TRBV7-8 | CASSLDAGGLTDTQYF
TRBJ1-1 | TRBV2 | CASRTRDRNTEAFF